Listed below are T cell receptor beta chains from one sample, sequenced in a study of shared clonotypes between healthy human individuals. Sequencing was performed with immunoSEQ multiplex PCR; in TCRdb, only in-frame clones are kept and a portion is missing. The sample consists of approximately 250,000 clones, approximately 65% of them appearing once. Input material: memory CD4+ T cells sorted from blood. The receptors were gathered from a young man in good health. Each CDR3 is given with its conserved first and last residue. Fields, in order: J gene, V gene, D gene, clone size, CDR3 DNA, CDR3 protein. D genes are given only for firm matches. A clone size is listed for some rows: how often the clone was seen (once, few, many), or a class if it is expanded.

TRBJ1-5,TRBV6-1,TRBD1,NA,TGTGCCAGCAGGGTGACAGGGGCGCTAAATCAGCCCCAGCATTTT,CASRVTGALNQPQHF
TRBJ2-5,TRBV7-9,TRBD2,once,TGTGCCAGCAGCTCAGGACTAGCTGCAGCGGAGACCCAGTACTTC,CASSSGLAAAETQYF
TRBJ1-4,TRBV9,NA,few,TGTGCCAGCAGCGTAGGGCGGAATGAAAAACTGTTTTTT,CASSVGRNEKLFF
TRBJ2-7,TRBV19,NA,NA,TGTGCCAGTAATAACCCGGGACAAACCTACGAGCAGTACTTC,CASNNPGQTYEQYF
TRBJ1-2,TRBV5-1,NA,NA,TGCGCCAGCAGCTTGGCCGGACACGACTATGGCTACACCTTC,CASSLAGHDYGYTF
TRBJ2-5,TRBV18,NA,NA,TGTGCCAGCTCACCTTTCGGGTCTTCCACGGGGGAGACCCAGTACTTC,CASSPFGSSTGETQYF
TRBJ2-7,TRBV9,NA,few,TGTGCCAGCAGCTCAACACCAGGAAATGCCTACGAGCAGTACTTC,CASSSTPGNAYEQYF
TRBJ2-5,TRBV9,NA,NA,TGTGCCAGCAGCGTAGAAGGCTGGAAAGAGACCCAGTACTTC,CASSVEGWKETQYF
TRBJ2-1,TRBV5-1,NA,NA,TGCGCCAGCAGCCTTGGGCCCGCAAACAATGAGCAGTTCTTC,CASSLGPANNEQFF
TRBJ2-1,TRBV5-4,TRBD2,NA,TGTGCCAGCAGCCAAAGCGGGAGCGGTGAGCAGTTCTTC,CASSQSGSGEQFF
TRBJ2-2,TRBV5-1,NA,NA,TGCGCCAGCAGAAACAGGGATTCGTCCTCGAACACCGGGGAGCTGTTTTTT,CASRNRDSSSNTGELFF
TRBJ2-6,TRBV5-5,TRBD1,NA,TGTGCCAGCAGCTTGTGGGACAGGGACTCTGGGGCCAACGTCCTGACTTTC,CASSLWDRDSGANVLTF
TRBJ1-1,TRBV5-6,NA,NA,TGTGCCAGCAGCCAACGACAGCTGAACACTGAAGCTTTCTTT,CASSQRQLNTEAFF
TRBJ2-2,TRBV18,NA,few,TGTGCCAGCTCACCAAGACTAGAGGCCGGGGAGCTGTTTTTT,CASSPRLEAGELFF
TRBJ2-2,TRBV5-1,NA,many,TGCGCCAGCAGCTCCTTCTCCCTCTCGAACACCGGGGAGCTGTTTTTT,CASSSFSLSNTGELFF
TRBJ2-7,TRBV9,TRBD1,NA,TGTGCCAGCAGCGTGGGGAGACAGGGGGCAAGGGAGCAGTACTTC,CASSVGRQGAREQYF
TRBJ2-7,TRBV4-1,NA,NA,TGCGCCAGCAGCCATAACCTAGCGCCCTACGAGCAGTACTTC,CASSHNLAPYEQYF
TRBJ2-7,TRBV19,TRBD2,NA,TGTGCCAGTAGTATTTTTACTAGCGGGAGGAATCAGGAGCAGTACTTC,CASSIFTSGRNQEQYF
TRBJ2-3,TRBV5-1,NA,NA,TGCGCCAGCAGCTTGGGACCGCAGGGAGATACGCAGTATTTT,CASSLGPQGDTQYF
TRBJ2-1,TRBV6-4,NA,NA,TGTGCCAGTTCCGGGACCCCGCTCAATGAGCAGTTCTTC,CASSGTPLNEQFF
TRBJ2-7,TRBV6-6,NA,NA,TGTGCCAGCAGTACTCTATACGAGCAGTACTTC,CASSTLYEQYF
TRBJ2-7,TRBV29-1,NA,NA,TGCAGCGTTCACGCACTTGGGCGCGAGCAGTACTTC,CSVHALGREQYF
TRBJ1-4,TRBV7-9,NA,NA,TGTGCCAGCAGCTCGGAACGTCGGAATGAAAAACTGTTTTTT,CASSSERRNEKLFF
TRBJ2-5,TRBV11-2,NA,NA,TGTGCCAGCAGCTATCAACAGCCAGATCAAGAGACCCAGTACTTC,CASSYQQPDQETQYF
TRBJ2-7,TRBV28,NA,NA,TGTGCCAGCAGCGGAAGTCGCATAGGTCAGGGACGGGGAGCCTACGAGCAGTACTTC,CASSGSRIGQGRGAYEQYF
TRBJ2-1,TRBV18,TRBD2,NA,TGTGCCAGCTCCCCGGGACTAGCGTCCAATGAGCAGTTCTTC,CASSPGLASNEQFF
TRBJ1-2,TRBV14,NA,few,TGTGCCAGCAGCCAAGGGTTAAATGTGGCAGGGAAAAGCCATGGCTACACCTTC,CASSQGLNVAGKSHGYTF
TRBJ2-7,TRBV28,NA,NA,TGTGCCAGCAGTTTATCCATCTCCTACGAGCAGTACTTC,CASSLSISYEQYF
TRBJ2-1,TRBV6-4,NA,NA,TGTGCCAGCAGTGGCTTACTAGGCAATGAGCAGTTCTTC,CASSGLLGNEQFF
TRBJ2-1,TRBV7-8,NA,once,TGTGCCAGCAGCTCCAATACCCTAGGGTCCTACAATGAGCAGTTCTTC,CASSSNTLGSYNEQFF
TRBJ2-2,TRBV9,TRBD2,NA,TGTGCCAGCAGGGGGAGCGGGGCGAACACCGGGGAGCTGTTTTTT,CASRGSGANTGELFF
TRBJ2-2,TRBV5-1,NA,NA,TGCGCCAGCAGCCAAACTAGGGGAGGCGCCGGGGAGCTGTTTTTT,CASSQTRGGAGELFF
TRBJ1-5,TRBV7-2,NA,once,TGTGCCAGCGGGGAAAATAGCAATCAGCCCCAGCATTTT,CASGENSNQPQHF
TRBJ2-3,TRBV7-9,TRBD2,NA,TGTGCCAGCAGCTACCGACTAGCTTCAGATACGCAGTATTTT,CASSYRLASDTQYF
TRBJ2-6,TRBV5-1,TRBD1,few,TGCGCCAGCAGCCGCGATGGGACAGGTGGGGCCAACGTCCTGACTTTC,CASSRDGTGGANVLTF
TRBJ2-3,TRBV28,TRBD2,NA,TGTGCCAGCAGTTCCCAGGGGGGACTAGCGGGCGCAGATACGCAGTATTTT,CASSSQGGLAGADTQYF
TRBJ2-2,TRBV7-9,NA,NA,TGTGCCAGCAGCTTAAGGGTCACCGGGGAGCTGTTTTTT,CASSLRVTGELFF